The rows below give T cell receptor beta chains drawn from one sample of a study of blood T cell repertoires in COVID-19. Libraries were prepared by immunoSEQ multiplex PCR; TCRdb keeps only in-frame clonotypes and omits some of them. The sample consists of some 250,000 clones, around 88% of them appearing once. Sequencing input: PBMCs or T cells enriched from blood (not recorded which). These receptor sequences come from a woman between 40 and 55 years old with acute COVID-19. CDR3s include the opening cysteine and the closing phenylalanine or tryptophan. A D gene is named only where the DNA matches it firmly. Clone size appears in some rows only: once, few, many, or a class for an expanded clone.

J gene	D gene	clone size	V gene	CDR3 protein	CDR3 DNA
TRBJ2-1	TRBD2	.	TRBV6-1	CASSETSGRALGFF	TGTGCCAGCAGTGAAACTAGCGGGAGGGCCCTGGGATTCTTC
TRBJ2-1	TRBD2	.	TRBV11-2	CASSSRTSGGHYNEQFF	TGTGCCAGCAGCTCCCGGACTAGCGGGGGCCACTACAATGAGCAGTTCTTC
TRBJ2-1	TRBD1	.	TRBV5-4	CASSLRDRSTPQQFF	TGTGCCAGCAGCCTTCGGGACAGGTCTACCCCCCAGCAGTTCTTC
TRBJ2-1	TRBD2	.	TRBV7-2	CASSFSGGNEQFF	TGTGCCAGCAGCTTTTCGGGAGGCAATGAGCAGTTCTTC
TRBJ2-3	.	once	TRBV4-1	CASSQDPSPGTDTQYF	TGCGCCAGCAGCCAAGATCCTAGTCCCGGCACAGATACGCAGTATTTT
TRBJ2-1	.	once	TRBV9	CASSGGLSSSYNEQFF	TGTGCCAGCAGCGGGGGACTGTCCAGCTCCTACAATGAGCAGTTCTTC
TRBJ2-7	TRBD1	.	TRBV30	CAWSAGGQGVQNF	TGTGCCTGGAGTGCCGGTGGACAGGGGGTACAAAACTTC
TRBJ2-3	.	.	TRBV30	CAWSKSPGWDTQYF	TGTGCCTGGAGTAAAAGCCCGGGGTGGGATACGCAGTATTTT
TRBJ2-5	TRBD1	.	TRBV19	CASSTPSSDRRDEETQYF	TGTGCCAGTAGTACACCCTCATCGGACAGGAGAGATGAAGAGACCCAGTACTTC
TRBJ2-1	.	.	TRBV24-1	CATSDLSRLHEQFF	TGTGCCACCAGTGATTTAAGCCGCTTGCATGAGCAGTTCTTC
TRBJ2-1	TRBD2	.	TRBV7-9	CATGLAGEGSYNEQFF	TGTGCCACAGGACTAGCGGGAGAAGGCTCCTACAATGAGCAGTTCTTC
TRBJ2-7	TRBD2	.	TRBV18	CASSPDTSGPYEQYF	TGTGCCAGCTCACCCGACACTAGCGGACCCTACGAGCAGTACTTC
TRBJ2-1	.	few	TRBV5-1	CASEEENHNEQFF	TGCGCCAGCGAGGAAGAGAACCACAATGAGCAGTTCTTC
TRBJ2-3	.	.	TRBV4-2	CASSHQPRTASAPTDTQYF	TGTGCCAGCAGCCATCAACCCCGCACCGCCAGCGCCCCCACAGATACGCAGTATTTT
TRBJ2-2	TRBD2	.	TRBV25-1	CASSVRLAGGITGELFF	TGTGCCAGCAGTGTTCGACTAGCGGGAGGCATAACCGGGGAGCTGTTTTTT
TRBJ1-2	.	.	TRBV12-3/TRBV12-4	CASSLPELYGYTF	TGTGCCAGCAGTTTACCGGAGCTATATGGCTACACCTTC
TRBJ2-7	.	.	TRBV6-5	CASSYSYGDEQYF	TGTGCCAGCAGTTACTCTTATGGAGACGAGCAGTACTTC
TRBJ2-3	TRBD2	.	TRBV4-1	CASSQEPEREGLQYF	TGCGCCAGCAGCCAAGAGCCGGAGCGGGAGGGCCTTCAGTATTTT
TRBJ2-7	.	few	TRBV27	CASRDTTYSYEQYF	TGTGCCAGCAGGGATACTACCTACTCCTACGAGCAGTACTTC
TRBJ2-2	.	.	TRBV7-6	CASSPAAGANTGELFF	TGTGCCAGCAGCCCCGCGGCAGGGGCGAACACCGGGGAGCTGTTTTTT
TRBJ2-7	TRBD2	.	TRBV11-2	CASRQGTSGTYEQYF	TGTGCCAGCAGACAGGGGACTAGCGGGACCTACGAGCAGTACTTC
TRBJ2-2	TRBD2	few	TRBV6-5	CASSYRTSGKTGELFF	TGTGCCAGCAGTTACAGGACTAGCGGGAAAACCGGGGAGCTGTTTTTT
TRBJ2-5	TRBD2	.	TRBV5-1	CASSPGTSGGYQETQYF	TGCGCCAGCAGCCCTGGGACTAGCGGGGGTTACCAAGAGACCCAGTACTTC
TRBJ1-4	.	.	TRBV11-1	CASSLSGSMELFF	TGTGCCAGCAGCTTATCAGGTTCGATGGAACTGTTTTTT
TRBJ2-1	TRBD2	.	TRBV28	CASITSGRVAEQFF	TGTGCCAGCATTACTAGCGGGAGAGTGGCTGAGCAGTTCTTC
TRBJ1-2	.	.	TRBV20-1	CSARGSHGYTF	TGCAGTGCTAGAGGCAGTCATGGCTACACCTTC
TRBJ1-1	.	.	TRBV7-3	CASSLMGSTEAFF	TGTGCCAGCAGCTTAATGGGGAGCACTGAAGCTTTCTTT
TRBJ1-1	.	.	TRBV11-3	CASSLAQENTEAFF	TGTGCCAGCAGCTTAGCCCAGGAGAACACTGAAGCTTTCTTT
TRBJ2-7	.	.	TRBV19	CASKETRLAYEQYF	TGTGCCAGTAAGGAGACTAGACTTGCCTACGAGCAGTACTTC